What follows is one TCR beta chain and its context. These data are taken from a study of shared clonotypes between healthy human individuals. The CDR3 is 15 amino acids. V was shortened by 6 bases and J by 0 bases, with 12 bases between the two germline ends. Germline-derived CDR1 and CDR2 are SEHNR and FQNEAQ (reference sequence). TCRdb's table, derived via immunoSEQ multiplex PCR, lists solely in-frame clones and lacks some. The sample holds approximately 2.4 million clones, roughly 95% seen once. This clonotype was sampled from a man between 18 and 29 years old in good health. Sequencing was performed on naive CD4+ T cells sorted from blood. The sample's subset: CD45RA+ positively selected. The chain combines TRBV7-9 with TRBJ1-3; D is unresolved. CDR3 protein: CASRLDVASGNTIYF. The CDR3 DNA sequence: TGTGCCAGCAGATTGGACGTAGCCTCTGGAAACACCATATATTTT.